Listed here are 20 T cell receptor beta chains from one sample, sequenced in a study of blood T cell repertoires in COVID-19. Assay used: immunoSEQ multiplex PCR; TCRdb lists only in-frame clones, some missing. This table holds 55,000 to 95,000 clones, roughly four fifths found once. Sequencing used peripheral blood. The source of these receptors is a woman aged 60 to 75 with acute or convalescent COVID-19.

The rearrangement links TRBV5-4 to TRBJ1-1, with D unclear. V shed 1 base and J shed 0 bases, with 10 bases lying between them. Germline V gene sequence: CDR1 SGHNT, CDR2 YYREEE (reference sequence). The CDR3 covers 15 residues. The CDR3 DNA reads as TGTGCCAGCAGCTTGTCTGGAACTATGAACACTGAAGCTTTCTTT. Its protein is CASSLSGTMNTEAFF.

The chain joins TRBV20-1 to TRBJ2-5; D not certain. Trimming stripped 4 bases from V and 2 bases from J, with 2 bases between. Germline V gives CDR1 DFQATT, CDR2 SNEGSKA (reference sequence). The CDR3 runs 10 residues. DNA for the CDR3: TGCAGTGCTACTCAAGAGACCCAGTACTTC. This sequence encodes CSATQETQYF.

For the CDR3, the DNA is TGTGCCAGCAGTTTATACAGGGGAAGCTCTGGAAACACCATATATTTT. It encodes CASSLYRGSSGNTIYF. The chain uses TRBV28 and TRBJ1-3; 7 bases are shared with TRBD1. V shed 1 base, J shed 0 bases, and the junction held 3 bases outside the gene matches. Germline V gives CDR1 MDHEN, CDR2 SYDVKM. CDR3 length: 16 residues.

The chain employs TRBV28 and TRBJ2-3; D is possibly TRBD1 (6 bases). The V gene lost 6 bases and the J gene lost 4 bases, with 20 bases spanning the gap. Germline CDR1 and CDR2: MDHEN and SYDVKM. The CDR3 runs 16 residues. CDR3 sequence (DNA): TGTGCCAGCAGGCTCAGGGGTGGGAGTGGCGCAGATACGCAGTATTTT. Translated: CASRLRGGSGADTQYF.

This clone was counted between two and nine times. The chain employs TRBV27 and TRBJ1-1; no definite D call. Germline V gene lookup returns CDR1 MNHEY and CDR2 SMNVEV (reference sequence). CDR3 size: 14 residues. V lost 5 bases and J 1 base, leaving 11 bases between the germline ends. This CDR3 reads CASSQQASNTEAFF. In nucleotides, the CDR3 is TGTGCCAGCAGTCAGCAGGCGTCGAACACTGAAGCTTTCTTT.

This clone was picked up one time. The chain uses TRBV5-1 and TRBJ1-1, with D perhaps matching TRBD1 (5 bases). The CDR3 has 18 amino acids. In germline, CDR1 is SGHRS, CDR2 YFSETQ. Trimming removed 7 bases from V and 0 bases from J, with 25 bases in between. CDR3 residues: CASSFRGGFGGVNTEAFF. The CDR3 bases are TGCGCCAGCTCCTTTCGGGGCGGATTCGGGGGAGTGAACACTGAAGCTTTCTTT.

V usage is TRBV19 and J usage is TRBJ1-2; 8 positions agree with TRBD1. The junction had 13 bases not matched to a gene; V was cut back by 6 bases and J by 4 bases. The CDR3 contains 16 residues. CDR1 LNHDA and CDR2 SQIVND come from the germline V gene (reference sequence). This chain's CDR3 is CASRYSRTGPPYGYTF. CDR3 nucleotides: TGTGCCAGTAGATATTCCCGGACAGGGCCCCCCTATGGCTACACCTTC.

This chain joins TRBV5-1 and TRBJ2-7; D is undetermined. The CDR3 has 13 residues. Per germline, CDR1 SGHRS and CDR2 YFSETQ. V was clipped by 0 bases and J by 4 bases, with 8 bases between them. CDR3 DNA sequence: TGCGCCAGCAGCTTGGTGTCAGGATACGAGCAGTACTTC. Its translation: CASSLVSGYEQYF.

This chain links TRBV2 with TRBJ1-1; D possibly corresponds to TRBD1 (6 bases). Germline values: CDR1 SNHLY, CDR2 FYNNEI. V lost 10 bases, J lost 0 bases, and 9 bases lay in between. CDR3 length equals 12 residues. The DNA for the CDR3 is TGTGCCATCGGACAGATGAACACTGAAGCTTTCTTT. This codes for CAIGQMNTEAFF.

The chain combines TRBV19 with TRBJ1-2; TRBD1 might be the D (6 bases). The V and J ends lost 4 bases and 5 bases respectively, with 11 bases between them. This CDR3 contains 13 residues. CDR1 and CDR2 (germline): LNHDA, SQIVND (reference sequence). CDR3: CASSSTGSYGYTF. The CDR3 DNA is TGTGCCAGTAGTAGCACAGGGTCTTATGGCTACACCTTC.

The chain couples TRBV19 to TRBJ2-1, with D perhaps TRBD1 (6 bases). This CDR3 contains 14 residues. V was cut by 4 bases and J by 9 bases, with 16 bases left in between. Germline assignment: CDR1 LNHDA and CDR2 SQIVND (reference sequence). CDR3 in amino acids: CASSKGNRVGEQFF. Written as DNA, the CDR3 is TGTGCCAGTAGTAAGGGAAACAGGGTTGGTGAGCAGTTCTTC. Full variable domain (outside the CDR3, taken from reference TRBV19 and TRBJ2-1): DGGITQSPKYLFRKEGQNVTLSCEQNLNHDAMYWYRQDPGQGLRLIYYSQIVNDFQKGDIAEGYSVSREKKESFPLTVTSAQKNPTAFYLCASSKGNRVGEQFFGPGTRLTVL.

In DNA form, the CDR3 reads TGTGCCAGCAGCTATTACCCGACAGGGGGGGACACCATATATTTT. Protein product: CASSYYPTGGDTIYF. This chain joins TRBV9 and TRBJ1-3; TRBD1 aligns across 9 bases. The CDR3 has 15 amino acids. Unmatched junction bases numbered 10, after V lost 4 bases and J lost 8 bases. Germline V gene sequence: CDR1 SGDLS, CDR2 YYNGEE.

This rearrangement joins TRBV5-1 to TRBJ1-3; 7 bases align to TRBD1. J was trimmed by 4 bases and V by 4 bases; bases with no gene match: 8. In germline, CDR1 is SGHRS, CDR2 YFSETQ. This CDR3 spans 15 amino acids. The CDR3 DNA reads TGCGCCAGCAGCGAAAACAGGGGAGCCGGAAACACCATATATTTT. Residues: CASSENRGAGNTIYF.

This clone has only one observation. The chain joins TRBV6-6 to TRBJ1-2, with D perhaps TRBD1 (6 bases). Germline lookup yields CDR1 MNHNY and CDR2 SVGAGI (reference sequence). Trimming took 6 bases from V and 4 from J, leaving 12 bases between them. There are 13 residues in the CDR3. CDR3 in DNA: TGTGCCAGCAGCCCTGGACAGCTCTATGGCTACACCTTC. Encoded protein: CASSPGQLYGYTF.

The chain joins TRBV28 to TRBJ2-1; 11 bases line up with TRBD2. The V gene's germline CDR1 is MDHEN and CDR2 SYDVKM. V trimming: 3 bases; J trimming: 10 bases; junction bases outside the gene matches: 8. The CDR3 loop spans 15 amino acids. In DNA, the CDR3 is TGTGCCAGCAGTTTCATCCTAGCGGGAGGTAAAGAGCAGTTCTTC. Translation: CASSFILAGGKEQFF.

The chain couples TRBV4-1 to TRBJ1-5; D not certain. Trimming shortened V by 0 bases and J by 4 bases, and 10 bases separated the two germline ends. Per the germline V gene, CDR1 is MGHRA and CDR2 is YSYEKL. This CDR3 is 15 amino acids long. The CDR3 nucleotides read TGCGCCAGCAGCCAAGATTGGGAGGAAAATCAGCCCCAGCATTTT. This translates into CASSQDWEENQPQHF.

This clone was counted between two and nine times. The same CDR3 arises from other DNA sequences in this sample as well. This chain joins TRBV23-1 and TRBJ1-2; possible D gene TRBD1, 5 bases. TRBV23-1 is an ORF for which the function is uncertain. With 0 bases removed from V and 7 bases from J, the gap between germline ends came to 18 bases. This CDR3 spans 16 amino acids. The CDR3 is CASSQSTCGAGGGYTF. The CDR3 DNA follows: TGCGCCAGCAGTCAATCCACATGCGGGGCGGGGGGTGGCTACACCTTC.

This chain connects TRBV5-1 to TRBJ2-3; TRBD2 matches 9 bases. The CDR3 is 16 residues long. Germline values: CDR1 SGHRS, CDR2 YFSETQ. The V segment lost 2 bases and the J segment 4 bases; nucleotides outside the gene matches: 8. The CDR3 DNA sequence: TGCGCCAGCAGCTTAATTCTAGCGGGGAAATCAGATACGCAGTATTTT. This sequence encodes CASSLILAGKSDTQYF.

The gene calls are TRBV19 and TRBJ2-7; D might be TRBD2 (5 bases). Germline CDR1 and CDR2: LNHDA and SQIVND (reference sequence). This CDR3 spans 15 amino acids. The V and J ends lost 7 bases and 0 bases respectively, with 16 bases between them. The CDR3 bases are TGTGCCAGTACCAGGACGGCTACTAGCTCCTACGAGCAGTACTTC. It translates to CASTRTATSSYEQYF. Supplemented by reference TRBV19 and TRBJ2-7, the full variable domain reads DGGITQSPKYLFRKEGQNVTLSCEQNLNHDAMYWYRQDPGQGLRLIYYSQIVNDFQKGDIAEGYSVSREKKESFPLTVTSAQKNPTAFYLCASTRTATSSYEQYFGPGTRLTVT.

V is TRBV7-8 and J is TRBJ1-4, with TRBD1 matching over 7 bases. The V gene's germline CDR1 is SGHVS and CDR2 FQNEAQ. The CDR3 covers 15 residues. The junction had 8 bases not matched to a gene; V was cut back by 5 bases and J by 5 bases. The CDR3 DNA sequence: TGTGCCAGCAGCCATAACAGGGGTAAAAATGAAAAACTGTTTTTT. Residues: CASSHNRGKNEKLFF. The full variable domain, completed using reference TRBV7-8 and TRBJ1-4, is GAGVSQSPRYKVAKRGQDVALRCDPISGHVSLFWYQQALGQGPEFLTYFQNEAQLDKSGLPSDRFFAERPEGSVSTLKIQRTQQEDSAVYLCASSHNRGKNEKLFFGSGTQLSVL.